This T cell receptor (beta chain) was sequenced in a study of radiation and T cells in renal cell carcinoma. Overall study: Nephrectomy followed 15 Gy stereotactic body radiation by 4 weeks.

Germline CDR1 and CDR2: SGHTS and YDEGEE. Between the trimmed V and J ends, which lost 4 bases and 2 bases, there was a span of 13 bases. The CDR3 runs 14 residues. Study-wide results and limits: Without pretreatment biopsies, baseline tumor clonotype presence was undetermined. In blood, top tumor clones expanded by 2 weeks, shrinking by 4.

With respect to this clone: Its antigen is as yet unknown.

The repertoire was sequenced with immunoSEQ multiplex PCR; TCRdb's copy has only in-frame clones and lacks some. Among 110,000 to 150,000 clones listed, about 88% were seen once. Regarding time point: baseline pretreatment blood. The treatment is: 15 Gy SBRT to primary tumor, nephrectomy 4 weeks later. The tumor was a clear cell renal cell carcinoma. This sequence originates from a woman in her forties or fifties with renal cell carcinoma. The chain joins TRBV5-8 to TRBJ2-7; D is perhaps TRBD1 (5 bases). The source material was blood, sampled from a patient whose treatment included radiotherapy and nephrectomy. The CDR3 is CASSPPRGTYEQYF. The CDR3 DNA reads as TGTGCCAGCAGCCCTCCAAGGGGCACCTACGAGCAGTACTTC. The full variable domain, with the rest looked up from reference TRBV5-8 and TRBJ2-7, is EAGVTQSPTHLIKTRGQQATLRCSPISGHTSVYWYQQALGLGLQFLLWYDEGEERNRGNFPPRFSGRQFPNYSSELNVNALELEDSALYLCASSPPRGTYEQYFGPGTRLTVT.